This is a list of T cell receptor beta chains from one sample in a study of technical replicates of blood from four donors. The protocol was immunoSEQ multiplex PCR, while the TCRdb copy is restricted to in-frame clones and leaves out a portion. Of tens of thousands of clones in the sample, 80% to 95% were seen once. The sample comprised T cells isolated from PBMCs. All receptors derive from a human donor in good health. CDR3s include the opening cysteine and the closing phenylalanine or tryptophan. D genes are given only for firm matches.

d_call	v_call	j_call	cdr3_nt	cdr3_aa
TRBD1	TRBV7-6	TRBJ1-2	TGTGCCAGCAGCTTAGCCAGGGGGGGCTACACCTTC	CASSLARGGYTF
-	TRBV4-3	TRBJ2-3	TGCGCCAGCAGCCGGGGACAAACGTTCACAGATACGCAGTATTTT	CASSRGQTFTDTQYF
-	TRBV6-5	TRBJ2-5	TGTGCCAGCAGTTACGTCGCAGGGAGGGAGACCCAGTACTTC	CASSYVAGRETQYF
TRBD1	TRBV28	TRBJ1-1	TGTGCCAGCAGTTTCAACAGGGGGCCATCCATGAACACTGAAGCTTTCTTT	CASSFNRGPSMNTEAFF
TRBD1	TRBV14	TRBJ2-7	TGTGCCAGCAGCCACTTCCCTCCCCTGGGACAGGGGTCCTACGAGCAGTACTTC	CASSHFPPLGQGSYEQYF
TRBD1	TRBV7-9	TRBJ1-5	TGTGCCAGCAGCTTGGGACAGGAGGGTCGGCCCCAGCATTTT	CASSLGQEGRPQHF
-	TRBV5-4	TRBJ2-7	TGTGCCAGCAGCTCGTCCTACTACGAGCAGTACTTC	CASSSSYYEQYF
TRBD2	TRBV5-1	TRBJ2-3	TGCGCCAGCAGCGCCGGGACTAGTAGCACAGATACGCAGTATTTT	CASSAGTSSTDTQYF
TRBD2	TRBV6-1	TRBJ2-7	TGTGCCAGCAGGAGGACTAGCGCGACCTACGAGCAGTACTTC	CASRRTSATYEQYF
-	TRBV7-2	TRBJ1-3	TGTGCCAGCAGCATGAGCGACTTGGCTGGAAACACCATATATTTT	CASSMSDLAGNTIYF